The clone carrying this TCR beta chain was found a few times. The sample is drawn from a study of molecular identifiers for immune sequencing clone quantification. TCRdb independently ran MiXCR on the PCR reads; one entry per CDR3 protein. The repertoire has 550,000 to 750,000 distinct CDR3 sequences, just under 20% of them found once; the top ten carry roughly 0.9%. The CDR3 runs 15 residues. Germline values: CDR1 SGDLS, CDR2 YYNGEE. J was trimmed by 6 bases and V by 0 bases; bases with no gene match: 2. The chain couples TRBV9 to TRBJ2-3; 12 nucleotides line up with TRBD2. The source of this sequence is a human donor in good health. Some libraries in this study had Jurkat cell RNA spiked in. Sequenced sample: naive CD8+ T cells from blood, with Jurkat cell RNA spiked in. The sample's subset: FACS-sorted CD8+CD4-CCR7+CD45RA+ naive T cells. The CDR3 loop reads CASSVGGLAGDTQYF. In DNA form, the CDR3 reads TGTGCCAGCAGCGTAGGGGGACTAGCGGGCGATACGCAGTATTTT.